This TCR beta chain was identified during a study of graft-versus-host responses after intestinal transplantation. In regard to this clone: Its antigen is undetermined.

The table came from immunoSEQ multiplex PCR; TCRdb's copy has only in-frame clones and leaves some out. The data show tens of thousands of clones, approximately 96% seen once. Germline V gives CDR1 MDHEN, CDR2 SYDVKM. V was pared by 6 bases and J by 2 bases, with 11 bases between. CDR3 size: 14 residues. This TCR derives from a human donor who was the organ donor for an intestinal transplant. The sequenced sample was unstimulated CD8+ T cells sorted from spleen or lymph node cells, obtained before transplant. This sequence joins TRBV28 and TRBJ2-4, with TRBD2 as a possible D gene (5 bases). The chain's CDR3 is CASRPSGTKNIQYF. The CDR3 region has the DNA TGTGCCAGCAGGCCCTCGGGAACCAAAAACATTCAGTACTTC.